These 23 T cell receptor beta chains originate from one sample sequenced in a study of spatial heterogeneity in lung cancer (dated by TCRdb to the late 2010s). The paper as a whole reports these results and caveats: The tumor nonsynonymous mutation count correlated with the number of expanded alpha and beta TCRs within the tumor.

Receptors were amplified or captured by 5' RACE. Sequencing was carried out with a NextSeq 500. The raw public data were reprocessed by TCRdb itself: fastp quality trimming at Q25, MiXCR clonotype calling, in-frame beta chains only. Rows with a matching CDR3 protein are joined into one entry that keeps the most common DNA and genes. This sample holds some 10,000 distinct CDR3 sequences; less than 7.5% were observed only once. The ten largest clonotypes hold 6% to 8% of the sample. Their antigens are not known. What the time point label conveys for this sample: sample taken at primary tumor resection. This sample comprised lung tumor tissue, obtained at surgery. These receptor sequences come from a female donor with early-stage non-small cell lung cancer.

This clonotype has at least ten counts. The gene calls are TRBV7-3 and TRBJ1-1; D gene unclear. The V end was cut by 4 bases, the J end by 9 bases, with 18 bases between. The CDR3 sequence is 14 residues long. Germline V gives CDR1 SGHTA, CDR2 FQGTGA. CDR3 in DNA: TGTGCCAGCAGCTCTAACATGGATCTACCAAAAGCTTTCTTT. It translates to CASSSNMDLPKAFF.

V usage is TRBV28 and J usage is TRBJ2-3, with no clear D. This CDR3 has 12 amino acids. Germline V gene sequence: CDR1 MDHEN, CDR2 SYDVKM. Trimming left V 7 bases short and J 0 bases short, with 5 bases between. The CDR3 DNA reads as TGTGCCAGCACCAGTAGCACAGATACGCAGTATTTT. It specifies CASTSSTDTQYF. Complete variable domain (other parts from reference TRBV28 and TRBJ2-3): DVKVTQSSRYLVKRTGEKVFLECVQDMDHENMFWYRQDPGLGLRLIYFSYDVKMKEKGDIPEGYSVSREKKERFSLILESASTNQTSMYLCASTSSTDTQYFGPGTRLTVL.

This clonotype has at least ten counts. The rearrangement joins TRBV6-2 or TRBV6-3 to TRBJ2-3; TRBD1 is a possible D gene (6 bases). The V gene's germline CDR1 is MNHEY and CDR2 SVGEGT. Trimming took 6 bases from V and 3 from J, leaving 16 bases between them. The CDR3 extends over 15 amino acids. CDR3 sequence reads: CASRERRGNTDTQYF. The CDR3 nucleotides are TGTGCCAGCAGAGAACGCAGGGGAAATACAGATACGCAGTATTTT.

By frequency in the sample, this clonotype is medium-sized. The rearrangement links TRBV20-1 to TRBJ2-1; D is undetermined. The CDR3 loop spans 13 amino acids. Germline CDR1 reads DFQATT; CDR2 reads SNEGSKA (reference sequence). V dropped 5 bases and J dropped 0 bases, with 8 bases sitting between them. The CDR3 here is CSAQRSSYNEQFF. The CDR3 nucleotides read TGCAGTGCTCAGCGTAGCTCCTACAATGAGCAGTTCTTC.

This clonotype was detected many times. The chain links TRBV4-2 to TRBJ2-2; D ambiguous. The CDR3 has 13 residues. V shed 6 bases and J shed 3 bases, with 8 bases lying between them. Germline CDR1 reads LGHNA; CDR2 reads YNFKEQ. The CDR3 region has the DNA TGTGCCAGCAGACCCTGGGACACCGGGGAGCTGTTTTTT. Translation: CASRPWDTGELFF.

The chain links TRBV7-6 to TRBJ2-3; D is undetermined. V was clipped by 2 bases and J by 0 bases, with 0 bases between them. Looked up from germline, CDR1 is SGHVS and CDR2 is FNYEAQ. The CDR3 runs 12 residues. CDR3 residues: CASSLSTDTQYF. The CDR3 nucleotides are TGTGCCAGCAGCTTAAGCACAGATACGCAGTATTTT.

This clonotype was found a few times. V is TRBV5-1 and J is TRBJ2-2; D is undetermined. Trimming removed 0 bases at V and 3 bases at J, with 9 bases between. This CDR3 spans 15 amino acids. CDR1 and CDR2 from the germline V gene are SGHRS and YFSETQ. As DNA, the CDR3 is TGCGCCAGCAGCTTGGACGGGTTAGACACCGGGGAGCTGTTTTTT. Protein: CASSLDGLDTGELFF.

This clonotype is categorized as large. The rearrangement uses TRBV29-1 and TRBJ1-2; D is unresolved. The CDR3 is 13 amino acids. The V and J ends lost 7 bases and 5 bases respectively, with 17 bases between them. In germline, CDR1 is SQVTM, CDR2 ANQGSEA. The CDR3 sequence: CSGGEPQSYGYTF. Written as DNA, the CDR3 is TGCAGCGGCGGGGAGCCCCAATCGTATGGCTACACCTTC.

Only a few counts were recorded for this clonotype. This chain joins TRBV6-5 and TRBJ2-7, with TRBD2 identical over 10 bases. Trimming at V came to 2 bases and at J to 3 bases, leaving 4 bases not matched to a gene. The V gene's germline CDR1 is MNHEY and CDR2 SVGAGI. The CDR3 has 15 amino acids. CDR3 loop: CASSYLAGDNYEQYF. Here the CDR3 DNA reads TGTGCCAGCAGTTACCTAGCGGGAGACAACTACGAGCAGTACTTC.

In its sample, this clonotype was seen many times. CDR3 sequence (DNA): TGCAGCGTTGATCATCAGGGCTATGGCTACACCTTC. It encodes CSVDHQGYGYTF. The chain employs TRBV29-1 and TRBJ1-2, with D perhaps TRBD1 (5 bases). This CDR3 has 12 residues. Between the trimmed V and J ends, which lost 3 bases and 4 bases, there was a span of 9 bases. Germline-derived CDR1 and CDR2 are SQVTM and ANQGSEA.

Only a few counts were recorded for this clonotype. The V call is TRBV5-1, the J call TRBJ1-2; D not resolved. Germline loops: CDR1 SGHRS, CDR2 YFSETQ. This CDR3 region has 12 residues. The ends were cut back, 4 bases at V and 1 base at J, with 5 bases in the middle. CDR3 protein: CASSVDNYGYTF. The CDR3 DNA is TGCGCCAGCAGCGTCGATAACTATGGCTACACCTTC.

In the case of this clonotype: A read error may be the cause here, since a much bigger clone is one base away. The genes are TRBV3-1 and TRBJ2-7; D is perhaps TRBD2 (6 bases). The CDR3 contains 13 residues. V was trimmed by 10 bases and J by 6 bases, leaving 19 bases between them. From germline, CDR1 is LGHDT and CDR2 YNNKEL (reference sequence). The CDR3 here is CANSTGTPPEQYF. The CDR3 DNA sequence: TGTGCCAACTCAACCGGGACTCCCCCCGAGCAGTACTTC.

The chain links TRBV12-3 or TRBV12-4 to TRBJ2-4, with 10 bases lining up with TRBD1. The CDR3 sequence is 14 residues long. Trimming cost V 6 bases and J 7 bases; bases outside gene matches: 6. CDR3 coding DNA: TGTGCCAGCAGCTCCGGGACAGGGGCCAACATTCAGTACTTC. It codes for CASSSGTGANIQYF.

The table lists this clonotype with many counts. This chain connects TRBV20-1 to TRBJ1-5; the D is unclear. V was clipped by 5 bases and J by 6 bases, with 11 bases between them. Germline assignment: CDR1 DFQATT and CDR2 SNEGSKA (reference sequence). The CDR3 loop spans 12 amino acids. As DNA, the CDR3 is TGCAGTGCTGGCGACCTGAGTCAGCCCCAGCATTTT. Encoded protein: CSAGDLSQPQHF.

The sample holds a few counts of this clonotype. The gene calls are TRBV30 and TRBJ1-5; 8 nucleotides align to TRBD1. CDR1 GTSNPN and CDR2 SVGIG come from the germline V gene (reference sequence). This CDR3 comprises 13 residues. Trimming removed 4 bases from V and 6 bases from J; junction bases left unmatched: 5. The CDR3 spells CAWTQGARQPQHF. The DNA for the CDR3 is TGTGCCTGGACCCAGGGGGCTCGTCAGCCCCAGCATTTT. The entire variable domain, with the rest obtained from reference TRBV30 and TRBJ1-5, is as follows: SQTIHQWPATLVQPVGSPLSLECTVEGTSNPNLYWYRQAAGRGLQLLFYSVGIGQISSEVPQNLSASRPQDRQFILSSKKLLLSDSGFYLCAWTQGARQPQHFGDGTRLSIL.

This clonotype was observed many times. This chain uses TRBV12-3 or TRBV12-4 with TRBJ2-2; 11 positions match TRBD2. This CDR3 spans 17 amino acids. Trimming at V came to 6 bases and at J to 3 bases, leaving 9 bases not matched to a gene. CDR3 nucleotides: TGTGCCAGCAGGTTGGGACTAGCGGCTGGGGACACCGGGGAGCTGTTTTTT. It encodes CASRLGLAAGDTGELFF.

This clonotype came up a few times. This sequence joins TRBV4-1 and TRBJ1-5; no clear D gene. Trimming stripped 0 bases from V and 0 bases from J, with 6 bases between. This CDR3 comprises 15 residues. Germline loops: CDR1 MGHRA, CDR2 YSYEKL. The CDR3 reads CASSQEGGSNQPQHF. In DNA, the CDR3 is TGCGCCAGCAGCCAAGAAGGAGGTAGCAATCAGCCCCAGCATTTT.

This clonotype was recorded at least ten times. This chain links TRBV11-2 with TRBJ2-7; D ambiguous. The CDR3 sequence is 13 residues long. V dropped 1 base and J dropped 2 bases, with 6 bases sitting between them. The germline CDR1 and CDR2 sequences are SGHAT and FQNNGV. The CDR3 coding sequence is TGTGCCAGCAGCTTAGGCGTAACCTACGAGCAGTACTTC. Its protein is CASSLGVTYEQYF.

This clonotype was counted ten times or more. The chain joins TRBV4-3 to TRBJ1-6; unclear D gene. Germline V CDR1 and CDR2: LGHNA, YSLEER. The length of the CDR3 is 13 residues. Deletions cut 4 bases from V and 7 bases from J, with 8 bases between. The CDR3 nucleotides read TGCGCCAGCAGCCCATGGACGAATTCACCCCTCCACTTT. Translation: CASSPWTNSPLHF.

This clonotype has only a few counts. The chain links TRBV5-1 to TRBJ2-1; D may be TRBD1 (6 bases). Trimming removed 0 bases from V and 5 bases from J, with 12 bases in between. The CDR3 spans 15 residues. CDR1 is SGHRS and CDR2 is YFSETQ in the germline V gene. CDR3 protein: CASSLEQGRNNEQFF. The DNA of the CDR3 is TGCGCCAGCAGCTTGGAACAGGGCAGAAACAATGAGCAGTTCTTC.

This clonotype was seen ten or more times. The CDR3 nucleotides are TGCAGCGTTGAAGCTGGGAATGAGCAGTTCTTC. This translates into CSVEAGNEQFF. V gene TRBV29-1 combines with J gene TRBJ2-1; the D is unclear. The CDR3 is made up of 11 amino acids. V lost 1 base and J 7 bases, leaving 5 bases between the germline ends. Germline V gives CDR1 SQVTM, CDR2 ANQGSEA.

Judged by abundance, this clonotype is medium-sized. The CDR3 DNA is TGTGCCAGCAGCCCGAGCGGGGGGGCCCGGGAGACCCAGTACTTC. Its translation: CASSPSGGARETQYF. The chain is built from TRBV3-1 and TRBJ2-5; 10 bases agree with TRBD2. V trimming: 4 bases; J trimming: 5 bases; junction bases outside the gene matches: 7. Germline-derived CDR1 and CDR2 are LGHDT and YNNKEL (reference sequence). This CDR3 region has 15 residues.

The chain uses TRBV29-1 and TRBJ2-5; a weak D match, TRBD2 (7 bases). Germline-derived CDR1 and CDR2 are SQVTM and ANQGSEA. The V end lost 7 bases, the J end lost 5 bases, and 23 bases lay between the germline ends. The CDR3 has 15 residues. The CDR3 loop is CSARGIGGGVETQYF. The DNA of the CDR3 is TGCAGCGCTCGAGGGATTGGGGGGGGCGTGGAGACCCAGTACTTC.